This T cell receptor beta chain was sequenced in a study of control samples from healthy donors and cancer patients. Sequencing used immunoSEQ multiplex PCR; TCRdb keeps in-frame clones, though not all of them. Among tens of thousands of clones listed, approximately 90% were seen once. The V end lost 1 base, the J end lost 4 bases, and 9 bases lay between the germline ends. The germline gives CDR1 SGHDN, CDR2 FVKESK. This CDR3 comprises 14 residues. The clonotype originates from a man aged 25 to 40 with colorectal cancer. Sequencing input: PBMCs. The chain has TRBV14 and TRBJ2-3; possible D gene TRBD2, 5 bases. This CDR3 is CASSQAGSPDTQYF. The CDR3 DNA follows: TGTGCCAGCAGCCAAGCGGGGAGTCCAGATACGCAGTATTTT.